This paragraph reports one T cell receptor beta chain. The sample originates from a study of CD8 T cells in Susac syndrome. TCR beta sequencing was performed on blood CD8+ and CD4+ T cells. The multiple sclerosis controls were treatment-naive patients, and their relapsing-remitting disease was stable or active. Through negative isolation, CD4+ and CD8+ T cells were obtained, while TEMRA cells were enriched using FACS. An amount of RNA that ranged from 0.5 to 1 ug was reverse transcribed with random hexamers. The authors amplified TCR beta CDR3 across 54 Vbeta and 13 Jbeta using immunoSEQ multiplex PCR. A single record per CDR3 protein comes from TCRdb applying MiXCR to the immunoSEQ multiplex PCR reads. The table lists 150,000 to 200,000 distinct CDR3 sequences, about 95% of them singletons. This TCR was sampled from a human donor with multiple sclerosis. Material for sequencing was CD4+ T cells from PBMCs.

The CDR3 DNA sequence: TGTGCCACCAGTGCCGGGACGACAGCCCGCTCCTCCTACGAGCAGTACTTC. It yields the protein CATSAGTTARSSYEQYF. The V call is TRBV24-1, the J call TRBJ2-7, with D possibly called TRBD1 or TRBD2 (5 bases each). V was cut by 5 bases and J by 0 bases, with 19 bases left in between. The CDR3 runs to 17 residues. Germline V gene lookup returns CDR1 KGHDR and CDR2 SFDVKD.